This TCR beta chain was profiled in a study of blood T cell repertoires in COVID-19. V lost 6 bases and J 0 bases, leaving 13 bases between the germline ends. Germline CDR1 MGHRA, CDR2 YSYEKL. The CDR3 has 15 amino acids. Repertoires were generated with immunoSEQ multiplex PCR, while TCRdb's copy carries only in-frame clones and drops some. The sample lists 150,000 to 200,000 clones; 89% were seen once. The sequencing input was PBMCs or T cells enriched from blood (not recorded which). The sequence was collected from a woman between 18 and 29 years old who had recovered from COVID-19. V is TRBV4-1 and J is TRBJ2-3, with D perhaps matching TRBD2 (5 bases). CDR3 sequence: CASSSGFASTDTQYF. The DNA of the CDR3 is TGCGCCAGCAGTTCGGGGTTCGCTAGCACAGATACGCAGTATTTT.